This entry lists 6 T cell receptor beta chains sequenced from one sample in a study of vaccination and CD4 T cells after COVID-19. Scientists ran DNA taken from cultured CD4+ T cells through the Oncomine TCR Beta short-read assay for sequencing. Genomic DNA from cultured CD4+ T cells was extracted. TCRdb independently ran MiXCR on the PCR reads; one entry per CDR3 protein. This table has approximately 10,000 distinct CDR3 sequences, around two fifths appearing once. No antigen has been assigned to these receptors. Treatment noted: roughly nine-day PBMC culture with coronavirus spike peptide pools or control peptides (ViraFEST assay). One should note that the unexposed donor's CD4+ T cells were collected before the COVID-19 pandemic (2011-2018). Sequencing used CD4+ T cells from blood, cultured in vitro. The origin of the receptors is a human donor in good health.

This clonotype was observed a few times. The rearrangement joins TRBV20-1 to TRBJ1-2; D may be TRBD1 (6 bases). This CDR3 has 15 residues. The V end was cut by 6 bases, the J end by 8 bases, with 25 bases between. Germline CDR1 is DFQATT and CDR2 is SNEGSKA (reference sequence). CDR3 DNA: TGCAGTGCCACCCCGGGGGGCGCGAATGTAGAAGGCTACACCTTC. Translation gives CSATPGGANVEGYTF.

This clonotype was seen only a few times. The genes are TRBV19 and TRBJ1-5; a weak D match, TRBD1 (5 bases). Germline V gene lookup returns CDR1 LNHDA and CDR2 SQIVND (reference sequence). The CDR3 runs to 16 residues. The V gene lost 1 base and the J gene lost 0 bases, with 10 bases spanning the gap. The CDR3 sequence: CASSIVGTYSNQPQHF. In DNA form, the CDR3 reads TGTGCCAGTAGTATAGTGGGGACGTATAGCAATCAGCCCCAGCATTTT.

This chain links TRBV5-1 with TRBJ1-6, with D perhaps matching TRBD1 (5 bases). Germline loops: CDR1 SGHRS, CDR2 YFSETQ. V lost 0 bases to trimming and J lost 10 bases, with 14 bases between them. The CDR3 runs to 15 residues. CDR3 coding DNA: TGCGCCAGCAGCTTGGCCGGAAGGGACCGCTCACCCCTCCACTTT. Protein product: CASSLAGRDRSPLHF.

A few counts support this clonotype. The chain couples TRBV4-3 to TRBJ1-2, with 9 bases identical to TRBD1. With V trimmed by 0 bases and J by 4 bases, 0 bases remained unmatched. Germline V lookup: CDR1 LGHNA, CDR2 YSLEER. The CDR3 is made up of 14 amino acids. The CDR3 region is CASSQETGGYGYTF. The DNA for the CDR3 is TGCGCCAGCAGCCAAGAGACAGGGGGCTATGGCTACACCTTC.

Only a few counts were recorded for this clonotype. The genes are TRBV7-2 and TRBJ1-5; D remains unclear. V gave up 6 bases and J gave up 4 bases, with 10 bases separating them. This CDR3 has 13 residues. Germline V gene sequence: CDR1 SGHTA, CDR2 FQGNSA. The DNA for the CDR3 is TGTGCCAGCAGTCAAGGGCGAAATCAGCCCCAGCATTTT. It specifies CASSQGRNQPQHF.

The CDR3 DNA sequence: TGTGCCAGCAGTTTGTGGCAGGCAAACACCGGGGAGCTGTTTTTT. It specifies CASSLWQANTGELFF. The chain has TRBV28 and TRBJ2-2; D ambiguous. CDR1 is MDHEN, CDR2 SYDVKM, per germline. Trimming removed 3 bases from V and 2 bases from J, with 10 bases in between. CDR3 size: 15 residues.